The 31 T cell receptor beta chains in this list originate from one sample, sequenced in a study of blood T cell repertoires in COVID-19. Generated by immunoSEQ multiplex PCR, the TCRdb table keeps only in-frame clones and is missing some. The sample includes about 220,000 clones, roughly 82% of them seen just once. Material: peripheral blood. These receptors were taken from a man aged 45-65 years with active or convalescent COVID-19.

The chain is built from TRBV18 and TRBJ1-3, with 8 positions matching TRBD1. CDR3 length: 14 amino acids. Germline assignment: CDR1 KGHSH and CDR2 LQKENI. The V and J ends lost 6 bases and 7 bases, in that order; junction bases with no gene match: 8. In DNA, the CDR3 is TGTGCCAGCTCGCCGGACAGGGTCGAGAACACCATATATTTT. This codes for CASSPDRVENTIYF.

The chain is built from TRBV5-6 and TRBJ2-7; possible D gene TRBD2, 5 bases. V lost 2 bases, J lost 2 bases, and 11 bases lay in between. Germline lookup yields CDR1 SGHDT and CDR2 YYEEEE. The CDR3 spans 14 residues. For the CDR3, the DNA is TGTGCCAGCAGCTTAGGACTTCGAACCTACGAGCAGTACTTC. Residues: CASSLGLRTYEQYF.

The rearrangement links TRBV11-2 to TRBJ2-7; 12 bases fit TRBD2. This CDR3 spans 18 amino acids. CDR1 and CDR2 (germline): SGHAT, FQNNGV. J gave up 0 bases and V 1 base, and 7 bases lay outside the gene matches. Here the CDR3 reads CASSLGTSGARSSYEQYV. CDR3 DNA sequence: TGTGCCAGCAGCTTAGGGACTAGCGGGGCAAGAAGCTCCTACGAGCAGTACGTC.

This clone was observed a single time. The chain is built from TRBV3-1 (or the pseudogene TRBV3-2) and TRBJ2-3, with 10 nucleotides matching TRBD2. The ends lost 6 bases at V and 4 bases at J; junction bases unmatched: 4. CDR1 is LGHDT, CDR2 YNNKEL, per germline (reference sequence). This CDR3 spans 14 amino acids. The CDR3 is CASSLAGAPDTQYF. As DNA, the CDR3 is TGTGCCAGCAGTCTAGCGGGGGCCCCAGATACGCAGTATTTT.

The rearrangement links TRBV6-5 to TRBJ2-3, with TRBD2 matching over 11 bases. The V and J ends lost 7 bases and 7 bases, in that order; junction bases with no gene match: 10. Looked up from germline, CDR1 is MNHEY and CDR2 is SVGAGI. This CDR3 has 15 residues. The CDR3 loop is CASKRLAGLLNTQYF. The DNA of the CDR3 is TGTGCCAGCAAAAGACTAGCGGGACTCTTGAATACGCAGTATTTT.

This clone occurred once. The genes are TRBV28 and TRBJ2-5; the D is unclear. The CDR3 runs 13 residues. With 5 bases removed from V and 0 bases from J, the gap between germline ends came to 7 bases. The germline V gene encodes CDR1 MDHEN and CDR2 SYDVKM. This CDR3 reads CASSLQYQETQYF. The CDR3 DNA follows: TGTGCCAGCAGTCTACAGTACCAAGAGACCCAGTACTTC.

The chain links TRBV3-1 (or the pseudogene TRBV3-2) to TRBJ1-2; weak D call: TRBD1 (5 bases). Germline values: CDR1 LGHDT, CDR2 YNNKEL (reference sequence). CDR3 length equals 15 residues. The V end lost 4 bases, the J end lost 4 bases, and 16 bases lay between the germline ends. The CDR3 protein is CASSLTGGGGYGYTF. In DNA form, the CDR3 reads TGTGCCAGCAGCCTTACCGGGGGGGGAGGCTATGGCTACACCTTC.

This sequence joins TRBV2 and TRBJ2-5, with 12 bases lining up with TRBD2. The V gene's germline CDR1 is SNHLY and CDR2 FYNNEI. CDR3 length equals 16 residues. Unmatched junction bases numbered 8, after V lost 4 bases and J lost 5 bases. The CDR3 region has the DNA TGTGCCAGCAGTGTTGGGACTAGCGGGCTACTGGAGACCCAGTACTTC. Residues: CASSVGTSGLLETQYF.

Here the CDR3 DNA reads TGCGCCAGCAGCTCTAGCGGGGGGGCCGTTCAAGAGACCCAGTACTTC. This encodes CASSSSGGAVQETQYF. The rearrangement links TRBV4-1 to TRBJ2-5; 12 bases are a match to TRBD2. In germline, CDR1 is MGHRA, CDR2 YSYEKL. The junction had 6 bases not matched to a gene; V was cut back by 5 bases and J by 2 bases. The CDR3 is made up of 16 amino acids.

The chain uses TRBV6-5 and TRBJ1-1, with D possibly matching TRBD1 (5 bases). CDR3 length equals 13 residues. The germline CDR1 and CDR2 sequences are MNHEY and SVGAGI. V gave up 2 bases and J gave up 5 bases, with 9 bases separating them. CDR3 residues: CASSYTGGTEAFF. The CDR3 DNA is TGTGCCAGCAGTTACACCGGGGGGACTGAAGCTTTCTTT.

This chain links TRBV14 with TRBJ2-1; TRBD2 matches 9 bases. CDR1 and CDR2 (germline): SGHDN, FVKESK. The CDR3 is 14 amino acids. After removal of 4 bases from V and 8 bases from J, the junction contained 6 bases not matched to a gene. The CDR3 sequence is CASSPSGGGDEQFF. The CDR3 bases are TGTGCCAGCAGCCCCTCCGGCGGGGGGGATGAGCAGTTCTTC.

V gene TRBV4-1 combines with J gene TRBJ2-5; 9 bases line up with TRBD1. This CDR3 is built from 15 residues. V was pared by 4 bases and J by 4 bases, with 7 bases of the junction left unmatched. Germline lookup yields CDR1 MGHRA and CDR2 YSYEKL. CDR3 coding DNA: TGCGCCAGCAGCCGAGGCGGGACAGGGAGAGAGACCCAGTACTTC. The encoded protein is CASSRGGTGRETQYF.

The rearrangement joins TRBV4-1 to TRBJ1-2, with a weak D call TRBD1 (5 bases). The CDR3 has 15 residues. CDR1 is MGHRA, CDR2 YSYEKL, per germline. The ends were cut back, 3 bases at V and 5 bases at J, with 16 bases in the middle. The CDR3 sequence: CASSQGRTTSYGYTF. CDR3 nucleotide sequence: TGCGCCAGCAGCCAGGGCAGGACAACCTCTTATGGCTACACCTTC.

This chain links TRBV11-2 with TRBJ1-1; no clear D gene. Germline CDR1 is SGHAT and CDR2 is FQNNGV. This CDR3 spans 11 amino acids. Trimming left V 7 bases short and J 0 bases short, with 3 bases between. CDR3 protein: CASTLNTEAFF. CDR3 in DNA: TGTGCCAGCACCTTGAACACTGAAGCTTTCTTT.

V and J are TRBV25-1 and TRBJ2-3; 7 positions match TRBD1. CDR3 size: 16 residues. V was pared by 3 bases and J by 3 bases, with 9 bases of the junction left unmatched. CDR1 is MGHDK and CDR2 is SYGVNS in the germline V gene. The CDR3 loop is CASSENRGGRTDTQYF. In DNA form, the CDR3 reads TGTGCCAGCAGTGAGAATAGAGGGGGCCGAACAGATACGCAGTATTTT.

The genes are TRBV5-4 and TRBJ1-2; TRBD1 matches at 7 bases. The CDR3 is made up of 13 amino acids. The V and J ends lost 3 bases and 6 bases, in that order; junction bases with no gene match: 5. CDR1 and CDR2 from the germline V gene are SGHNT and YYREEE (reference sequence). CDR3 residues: CASSSGGLNGYTF. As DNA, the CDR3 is TGTGCCAGCAGCTCAGGGGGGCTCAATGGCTACACCTTC.

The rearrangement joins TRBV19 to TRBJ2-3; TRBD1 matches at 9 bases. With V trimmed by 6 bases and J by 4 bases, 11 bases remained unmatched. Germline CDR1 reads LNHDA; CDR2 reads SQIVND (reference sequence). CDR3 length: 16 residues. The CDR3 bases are TGTGCCAGTAGACGTGAAACAGGGGGCGTCGCAGATACGCAGTATTTT. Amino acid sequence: CASRRETGGVADTQYF.

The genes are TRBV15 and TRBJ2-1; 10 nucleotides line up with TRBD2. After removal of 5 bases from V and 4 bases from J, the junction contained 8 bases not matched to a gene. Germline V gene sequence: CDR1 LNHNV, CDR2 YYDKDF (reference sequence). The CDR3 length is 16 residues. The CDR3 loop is CATSLLAGGTYNEQFF. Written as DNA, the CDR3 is TGTGCCACCAGCCTATTAGCGGGAGGTACATACAATGAGCAGTTCTTC.

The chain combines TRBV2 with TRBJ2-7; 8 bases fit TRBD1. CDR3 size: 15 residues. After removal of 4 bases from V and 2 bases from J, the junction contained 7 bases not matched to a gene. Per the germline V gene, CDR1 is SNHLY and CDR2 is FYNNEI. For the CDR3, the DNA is TGTGCCAGCAGTGGGTTGAGGACAGGGCCCTACGAGCAGTACTTC. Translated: CASSGLRTGPYEQYF.

The CDR3 sequence is CAWSVQGKTGNTIYF. In DNA form, the CDR3 reads TGTGCCTGGAGTGTACAGGGTAAGACTGGAAACACCATATATTTT. The chain employs TRBV30 and TRBJ1-3; TRBD1 is a possible D gene (6 bases). The germline V gene encodes CDR1 GTSNPN and CDR2 SVGIG (reference sequence). There are 15 residues in the CDR3. Trimming shortened V by 0 bases and J by 2 bases, and 11 bases separated the two germline ends. The full variable domain, its missing parts supplied by reference TRBV30 and TRBJ1-3, is SQTIHQWPATLVQPVGSPLSLECTVEGTSNPNLYWYRQAAGRGLQLLFYSVGIGQISSEVPQNLSASRPQDRQFILSSKKLLLSDSGFYLCAWSVQGKTGNTIYFGEGSWLTVV.

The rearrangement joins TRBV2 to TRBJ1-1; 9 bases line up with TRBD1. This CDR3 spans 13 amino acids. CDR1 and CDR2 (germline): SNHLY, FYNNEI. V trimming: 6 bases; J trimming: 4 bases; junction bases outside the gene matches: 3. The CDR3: CASSLDRGTEAFF. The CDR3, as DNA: TGTGCCAGCAGCTTGGACAGGGGCACTGAAGCTTTCTTT.

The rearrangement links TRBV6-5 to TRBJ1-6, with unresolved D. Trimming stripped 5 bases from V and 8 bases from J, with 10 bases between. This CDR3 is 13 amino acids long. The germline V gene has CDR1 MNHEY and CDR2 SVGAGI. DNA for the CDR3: TGTGCCAGCAGTAGAGGGTGGGATTCACCCCTCCACTTT. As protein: CASSRGWDSPLHF.

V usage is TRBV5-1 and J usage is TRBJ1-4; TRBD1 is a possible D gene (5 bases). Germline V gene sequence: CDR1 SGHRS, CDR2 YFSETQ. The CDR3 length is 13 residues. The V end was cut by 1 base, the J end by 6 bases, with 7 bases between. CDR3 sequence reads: CASSLQGDEKLFF. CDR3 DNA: TGCGCCAGCAGCTTGCAGGGTGATGAAAAACTGTTTTTT. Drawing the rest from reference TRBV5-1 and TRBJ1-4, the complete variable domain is KAGVTQTPRYLIKTRGQQVTLSCSPISGHRSVSWYQQTPGQGLQFLFEYFSETQRNKGNFPGRFSGRQFSNSRSEMNVSTLELGDSALYLCASSLQGDEKLFFGSGTQLSVL.

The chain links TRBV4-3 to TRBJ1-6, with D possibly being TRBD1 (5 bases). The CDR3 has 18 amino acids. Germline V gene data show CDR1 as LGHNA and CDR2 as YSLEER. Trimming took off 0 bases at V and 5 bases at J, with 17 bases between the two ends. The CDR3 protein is CASSQEAQATLNNSPLHF. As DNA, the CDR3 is TGCGCCAGCAGCCAAGAAGCACAGGCCACACTGAATAATTCACCCCTCCACTTT.

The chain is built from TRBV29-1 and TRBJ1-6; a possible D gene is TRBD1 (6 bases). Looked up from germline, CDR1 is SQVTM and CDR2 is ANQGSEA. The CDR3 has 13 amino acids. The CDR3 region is CRAGQGQNSPLHF. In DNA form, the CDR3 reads TGCAGGGCTGGGCAGGGACAAAATTCACCCCTCCACTTT.

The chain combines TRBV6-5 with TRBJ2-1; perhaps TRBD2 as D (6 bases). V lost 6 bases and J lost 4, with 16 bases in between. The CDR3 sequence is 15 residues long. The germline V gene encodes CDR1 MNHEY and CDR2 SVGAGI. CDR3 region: CASRPPGTPYNEQFF. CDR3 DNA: TGTGCCAGCAGACCGCCCGGGACTCCTTACAATGAGCAGTTCTTC.

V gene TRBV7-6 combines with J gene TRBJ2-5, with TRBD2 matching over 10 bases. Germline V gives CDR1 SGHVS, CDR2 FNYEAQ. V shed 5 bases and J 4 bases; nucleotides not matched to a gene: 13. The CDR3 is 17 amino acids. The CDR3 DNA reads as TGTGCCAGCAGCCTCACCGGTGTGGCTAGCGGGGGAGAGACCCAGTACTTC. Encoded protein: CASSLTGVASGGETQYF. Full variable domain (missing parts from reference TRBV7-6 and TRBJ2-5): GAGVSQSPRYKVTKRGQDVALRCDPISGHVSLYWYRQALGQGPEFLTYFNYEAQQDKSGLPNDRFSAERPEGSISTLTIQRTEQRDSAMYRCASSLTGVASGGETQYFGPGTRLLVL.

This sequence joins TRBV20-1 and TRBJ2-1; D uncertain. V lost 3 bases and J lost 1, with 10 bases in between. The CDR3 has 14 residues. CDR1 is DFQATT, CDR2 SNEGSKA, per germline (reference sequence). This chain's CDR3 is CSASPTRSYNEQFF. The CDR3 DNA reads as TGCAGTGCTAGTCCTACCCGGTCCTACAATGAGCAGTTCTTC.

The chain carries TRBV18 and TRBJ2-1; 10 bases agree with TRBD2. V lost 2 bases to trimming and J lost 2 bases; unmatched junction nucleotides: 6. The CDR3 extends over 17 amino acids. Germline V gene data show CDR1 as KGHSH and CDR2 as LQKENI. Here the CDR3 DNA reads TGTGCCAGCTCACCAATGGCTAGCGGGAGTCCCTACAATGAGCAGTTCTTC. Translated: CASSPMASGSPYNEQFF.

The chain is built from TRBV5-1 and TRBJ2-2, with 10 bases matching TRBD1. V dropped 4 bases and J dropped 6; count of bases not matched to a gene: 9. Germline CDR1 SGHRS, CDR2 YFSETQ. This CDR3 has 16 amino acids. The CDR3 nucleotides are TGCGCCAGCAGCCCCCGGGACAGGGGAAGAGCCGGGGAGCTGTTTTTT. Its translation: CASSPRDRGRAGELFF.

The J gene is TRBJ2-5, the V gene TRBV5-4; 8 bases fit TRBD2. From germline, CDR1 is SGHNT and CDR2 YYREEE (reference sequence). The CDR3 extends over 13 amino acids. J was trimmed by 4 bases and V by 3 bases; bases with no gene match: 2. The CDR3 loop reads CASSSRGGETQYF. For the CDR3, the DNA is TGTGCCAGCAGCTCCCGGGGGGGAGAGACCCAGTACTTC.